Following are 17 T cell receptor beta chains from one sample sequenced in a study of cytomegalovirus exposure and HLA in healthy donors. Amplification used 60 Vbeta primers and 13 Jbeta primers. The table came from immunoSEQ multiplex PCR; TCRdb's copy has only in-frame clones and leaves some out. The top ten hold less than 1.5% of the sample, which has some 150,000 clones, 75% to 90% seen once. The specimen was PBMCs. All receptors come from a female donor in good health and CMV-seronegative.

V gene TRBV23-1 combines with J gene TRBJ1-5; 7 bases align to TRBD1. TRBV23-1 is annotated as an ORF whose role is uncertain. V trimming: 7 bases; J trimming: 6 bases; junction bases outside the gene matches: 6. CDR3 length: 13 residues. CDR3 coding DNA: TGCGCCAGCACCCGACAGGGTGCTCAGCCCCAGCATTTT. The encoded protein is CASTRQGAQPQHF.

The chain joins TRBV5-1 to TRBJ2-1; a possible D gene is TRBD1 (7 bases). Trimming removed 0 bases at V and 8 bases at J, with 15 bases between. There are 15 residues in the CDR3. Germline assignment: CDR1 SGHRS and CDR2 YFSETQ. The CDR3 region is CASSLVAGGMDEQFF. CDR3 coding DNA: TGCGCCAGCAGCTTGGTGGCAGGGGGGATGGATGAGCAGTTCTTC.

The chain employs TRBV2 and TRBJ2-5; D gene unclear. The CDR3 totals 13 residues. Deletions cut 8 bases from V and 1 base from J, with 11 bases between. CDR1 is SNHLY, CDR2 FYNNEI, per germline. CDR3 loop: CASESGFQETQYF. The CDR3 DNA is TGTGCCAGCGAGTCCGGGTTCCAAGAGACCCAGTACTTC.

The chain recombines TRBV4-1 with TRBJ2-3; 10 bases fit TRBD2. Germline loops: CDR1 MGHRA, CDR2 YSYEKL. With 0 bases clipped from V and 6 bases from J, the junction kept 15 bases outside the gene matches. This CDR3 has 19 amino acids. CDR3 sequence reads: CASSQEVAGGLHRGDTQYF. CDR3 coding DNA: TGCGCCAGCAGCCAAGAAGTAGCGGGAGGTCTTCACCGGGGGGATACGCAGTATTTT.

The chain joins TRBV12-5 to TRBJ2-2, with 10 bases matching TRBD2. From germline, CDR1 is LGHNT and CDR2 FRNRAP. The CDR3 length is 15 residues. V gave up 5 bases and J gave up 3 bases; unmatched junction bases: 3. The CDR3 nucleotides are TGTGCTAGTGGTCCAGGACTAGCGGACACCGGGGAGCTGTTTTTT. Translation gives CASGPGLADTGELFF.

A few counts support this clone. V gene TRBV18 combines with J gene TRBJ1-2; D uncertain. V dropped 3 bases and J dropped 6 bases, with 8 bases sitting between them. The CDR3 consists of 12 residues. Per the germline V gene, CDR1 is KGHSH and CDR2 is LQKENI. As DNA, the CDR3 is TGTGCCAGCTCACCGGTCCGGGATGGCTACACCTTC. It translates to CASSPVRDGYTF.

The chain has TRBV9 and TRBJ2-5; tentative D call: TRBD2 (5 bases). The CDR3 loop spans 15 amino acids. V was cut by 0 bases and J by 4 bases, with 13 bases left in between. From germline, CDR1 is SGDLS and CDR2 YYNGEE. The CDR3 nucleotides are TGTGCCAGCAGCGTAGCCCGGACTCCCTCAGAGACCCAGTACTTC. Protein product: CASSVARTPSETQYF.

This chain connects TRBV5-1 to TRBJ2-3, with TRBD2 matching over 8 bases. The CDR3 has 16 amino acids. The junction had 9 bases not matched to a gene; V was cut back by 4 bases and J by 2 bases. Germline CDR1 SGHRS, CDR2 YFSETQ. The chain's CDR3 is CASSPTSGGLTDTQYF. The CDR3, as DNA: TGCGCCAGCAGCCCAACTAGCGGAGGCCTCACAGATACGCAGTATTTT.

This chain connects TRBV6-6 to TRBJ1-1; unclear D gene. Trimming left V 2 bases short and J 1 base short, with 5 bases between. The CDR3 has 13 amino acids. Germline V gene data show CDR1 as MNHNY and CDR2 as SVGAGI (reference sequence). CDR3 bases: TGTGCCAGCAGTTACGCACAGAACACTGAAGCTTTCTTT. Its protein is CASSYAQNTEAFF.

This chain links TRBV25-1 with TRBJ2-1, with D maybe TRBD2 (5 bases). Germline CDR1 and CDR2: MGHDK and SYGVNS. The ends were cut back, 5 bases at V and 5 bases at J, with 10 bases in the middle. The CDR3 length is 13 residues. The CDR3 loop reads CASSLATHNEQFF. The CDR3 nucleotides are TGTGCCAGCAGTCTAGCAACCCACAATGAGCAGTTCTTC.

This clone was seen only once. The rearrangement links TRBV10-3 to TRBJ1-1; TRBD1 agrees at 7 bases. The CDR3 contains 16 residues. Per germline, CDR1 ENHRY and CDR2 SYGVKD. Losses at the gene ends were 5 bases for V and 6 bases for J; bases not matched to a gene: 15. CDR3 in amino acids: CAISRAGGRFMAEAFF. For the CDR3, the DNA is TGTGCCATCAGTAGGGCAGGGGGTCGGTTTATGGCTGAAGCTTTCTTT.

The V call is TRBV27, the J call TRBJ2-1; 7 nucleotides align to TRBD2. CDR3 length equals 14 residues. Trimming cost V 5 bases and J 12 bases; bases outside gene matches: 13. Germline lookup yields CDR1 MNHEY and CDR2 SMNVEV (reference sequence). CDR3 in amino acids: CASSLKRGSVGQFF. The CDR3 coding sequence is TGTGCCAGCAGTCTCAAGCGGGGATCTGTGGGGCAGTTCTTC.

This chain connects TRBV5-1 to TRBJ2-1, with a tentative D call TRBD2 (6 bases). The CDR3 has 14 amino acids. V gave up 2 bases and J gave up 8 bases, with 14 bases separating them. CDR1 and CDR2 (germline): SGHRS, YFSETQ. Here the CDR3 reads CASSFIVGEDEQFF. The CDR3 DNA reads TGCGCCAGCAGCTTTATTGTAGGGGAGGATGAGCAGTTCTTC.

This clone has a single count. The chain has TRBV29-1 and TRBJ2-3, with D perhaps TRBD1 (6 bases). This CDR3 is 12 amino acids long. CDR1 and CDR2 (germline): SQVTM, ANQGSEA. The germline V and J ends were trimmed by 7 bases and 4 bases, with 12 bases remaining between them. This CDR3 reads CSAKQGADTQYF. The CDR3 DNA reads as TGCAGCGCTAAACAGGGCGCAGATACGCAGTATTTT.

The V gene is TRBV6-6, the J gene TRBJ2-7; a possible D gene is TRBD1 (5 bases). The CDR3 runs to 15 residues. In germline, CDR1 is MNHNY, CDR2 SVGAGI (reference sequence). V was cut by 6 bases and J by 3 bases, with 18 bases left in between. CDR3 sequence reads: CASRPESTADYEQYF. CDR3 in DNA: TGTGCCAGCAGACCAGAATCGACAGCAGACTACGAGCAGTACTTC.

A single count supports this clone. This chain links TRBV29-1 with TRBJ1-1, with D perhaps matching TRBD1 (5 bases). The CDR3 runs 11 residues. With 5 bases removed from V and 4 bases from J, the gap between germline ends came to 8 bases. CDR1 and CDR2 from the germline V gene are SQVTM and ANQGSEA. CDR3 loop: CSVLGGTEAFF. The CDR3 bases are TGCAGCGTTTTGGGGGGCACTGAAGCTTTCTTT.

This clone was seen once. The chain carries TRBV27 and TRBJ2-1, with 9 bases matching TRBD2. The CDR3 length is 17 residues. The V and J ends lost 3 bases and 1 base, in that order; junction bases with no gene match: 7. The germline gives CDR1 MNHEY, CDR2 SMNVEV (reference sequence). The chain's CDR3 is CASSFRASGNSYNEQFF. Here the CDR3 DNA reads TGTGCCAGCAGTTTTAGGGCTAGCGGGAATTCCTACAATGAGCAGTTCTTC.